A single sample gave rise to the 11 T cell receptor beta chains below, sequenced in a study of human T cells and chemical hapten exposure. Time point noted: patch test 2, 6 weeks after DPC sensitization. Stated treatment: therapeutic diphenylcyclopropenone sensitization with weekly scalp DPC. TCRdb independently ran MiXCR on the RACE reads; one entry per CDR3 protein. The top ten clones hold 3% to 3.5% of a sample with approximately 120,000 distinct CDR3 sequences, roughly a tenth of them seen once. The material was whole blood, obtained in connection with sensitization to the hapten diphenylcyclopropenone (DPC). The source is a woman aged 40 to 55 with alopecia areata. Some clones in this sample may be carry-over from other donors' samples.

This clonotype showed up many times. The gene calls are TRBV29-1 and TRBJ1-3; D may be TRBD1 (5 bases). The CDR3 runs to 13 residues. Trimming took off 4 bases at V and 3 bases at J, with 10 bases between the two ends. The germline CDR1 and CDR2 sequences are SQVTM and ANQGSEA. Here the CDR3 DNA reads TGCAGCGTTGCGGGGGTAGATGGAAACACCATATATTTT. Translated, it gives CSVAGVDGNTIYF. Complete variable domain (other parts from reference TRBV29-1 and TRBJ1-3): SAVISQKPSRDICQRGTSLTIQCQVDSQVTMMFWYRQQPGQSLTLIATANQGSEATYESGFVIDKFPISRPNLTFSTLTVSNMSPEDSSIYLCSVAGVDGNTIYFGEGSWLTVV.

This clonotype has more than one count but fewer than ten. This rearrangement joins TRBV7-2 to TRBJ2-5; no reliable D call. The germline CDR1 and CDR2 sequences are SGHTA and FQGNSA. The CDR3 totals 15 residues. Deletions cut 1 base from V and 5 bases from J, with 14 bases between. CDR3 amino acids: CASSLVSDERETQYF. The CDR3 DNA sequence: TGTGCCAGCAGCTTAGTATCGGACGAGAGGGAGACCCAGTACTTC. Combining the CDR3 with reference TRBV7-2 and TRBJ2-5 gives the whole variable domain GAGVSQSPSNKVTEKGKDVELRCDPISGHTALYWYRQSLGQGLEFLIYFQGNSAPDKSGLPSDRFSAERTGGSVSTLTIQRTQQEDSAVYLCASSLVSDERETQYFGPGTRLLVL.

This clonotype was recorded a few times. The CDR3 here is CASISPMRQRNTEAFF. The CDR3, as DNA: TGTGCCAGCATCTCCCCCATGCGGCAGCGGAACACTGAAGCTTTCTTT. V gene TRBV28 combines with J gene TRBJ1-1, with unresolved D. CDR1 is MDHEN, CDR2 SYDVKM, per germline. This CDR3 spans 16 amino acids. Trimming removed 7 bases from V and 1 base from J, with 19 bases in between.

This clonotype was detected many times. The J gene is TRBJ1-6, the V gene TRBV2, with 8 nucleotides matching TRBD1. The V gene end was trimmed by 6 bases and the J gene end by 4 bases; junction bases not matched to a gene: 5. The CDR3 extends over 15 amino acids. In germline, CDR1 is SNHLY, CDR2 FYNNEI. As DNA, the CDR3 is TGTGCCAGCAGGACCGGGACAGGATATAATTCACCCCTCCACTTT. Protein product: CASRTGTGYNSPLHF.

The chain recombines TRBV7-2 with TRBJ2-5; D remains ambiguous. The CDR3 consists of 14 residues. CDR1 and CDR2 from the germline V gene are SGHTA and FQGNSA. V lost 1 base and J lost 4, with 10 bases in between. The DNA of the CDR3 is TGTGCCAGCAGCTTAGGGCGCGGCGGAGAGACCCAGTACTTC. Protein: CASSLGRGGETQYF.

Concerning this clonotype itself: Since no conserved phenylalanine or tryptophan closes the CDR3, a read error is the likely cause. This chain joins TRBV7-9 and TRBJ2-7; maybe TRBD2 (5 bases). Looked up from germline, CDR1 is SEHNR and CDR2 is FQNEAQ (reference sequence). This CDR3 comprises 12 residues. Trimming shortened V by 4 bases and J by 4 bases, and 8 bases separated the two germline ends. The CDR3 region is CASSSTGYEQYS. In DNA, the CDR3 is TGTGCCAGCAGCTCTACGGGGTACGAGCAGTACTCC.

In its sample, this clonotype was seen many times. This chain links TRBV5-1 with TRBJ2-3, with 7 bases identical to TRBD1. The germline gives CDR1 SGHRS, CDR2 YFSETQ. With V trimmed by 0 bases and J by 4 bases, 5 bases remained unmatched. This CDR3 comprises 15 residues. CDR3 in DNA: TGCGCCAGCAGCTTGGGAGGGGGCGTCGCAGATACGCAGTATTTT. Amino acids: CASSLGGGVADTQYF.

Worth noting for this clonotype: A read error may account for a junction end that differs from germline. The chain is built from TRBV18 and TRBJ2-1; D possibly matches TRBD1 or TRBD2 (5 bases each). CDR3 size: 15 residues. Germline assignment: CDR1 KGHSH and CDR2 LQKENI. CDR3 in amino acids: CASSPIEGQYNDQFF. The DNA for the CDR3 is TGTGCCAGCTCACCCATAGAGGGGCAATACAATGACCAGTTCTTC. Full variable domain (missing parts from reference TRBV18 and TRBJ2-1): NAGVMQNPRHLVRRRGQEARLRCSPMKGHSHVYWYRQLPEEGLKFMVYLQKENIIDESGMPKERFSAEFPKEGPSILRIQQVVRGDSAAYFCASSPIEGQYNDQFFGPGTRLTVL.

This clonotype has only a few counts. The chain carries TRBV7-9 and TRBJ1-1; 9 bases map to TRBD1. With 2 bases clipped from V and 7 bases from J, the junction kept 8 bases outside the gene matches. Germline CDR1 reads SEHNR; CDR2 reads FQNEAQ (reference sequence). This CDR3 has 15 residues. The CDR3 region has the DNA TGTGCCAGCAGCTTAAGGACAGGGGAAGGGAGTGAAGCTTTCTTT. Translation gives CASSLRTGEGSEAFF.

This clonotype was counted a few times. The chain couples TRBV12-3 or TRBV12-4 to TRBJ1-2; D not certain. V was cut by 6 bases and J by 4 bases, with 21 bases left in between. The CDR3 extends over 16 amino acids. The CDR3 protein is CASSHPNSIRTYGYTF. CDR3 DNA sequence: TGTGCCAGCAGCCACCCTAATAGCATCCGAACCTATGGCTACACCTTC.

This clonotype was found many times. The chain recombines TRBV20-1 with TRBJ2-7; D is perhaps TRBD2 (6 bases). In germline, CDR1 is DFQATT, CDR2 SNEGSKA (reference sequence). This CDR3 has 15 residues. V lost 0 bases and J lost 4, with 16 bases in between. The CDR3 loop is CSARDWGEEYYEQYF. DNA of the CDR3: TGCAGTGCTAGAGACTGGGGGGAGGAGTATTACGAGCAGTACTTC.